What follows is one T cell receptor (beta chain) and its context. Its antigen is currently unknown. This CDR3 contains 17 residues. V shed 0 bases, J shed 4 bases, and the junction held 7 bases outside the gene matches. CDR1 is MNHEY, CDR2 SVGAGI, per germline. The sample comes from a study of early T cells in non-severe SARS-CoV-2 infection. On the study more broadly: The chains were unpaired, and the sequenced material was bulk RNA from unsorted whole blood.

General study results and limits: A preference for anti-spike CD8 responses marked VDJdb matching, which missed private and CD4 specificities.

As part of library construction, unique molecular identifiers were attached to individual cDNA molecules. MiXCR, run by TCRdb on the 5' RACE reads, gives a single entry per CDR3 protein. The profile shows tens of thousands of distinct CDR3 sequences, roughly 9.4% of them singletons. The chain is built from TRBV6-5 and TRBJ2-1; TRBD2 matches 9 bases. This clonotype was obtained from an adult who was a healthcare worker with PCR-confirmed SARS-CoV-2 infection or an uninfected control (not recorded which). The sample here was whole blood, taken at baseline. CDR3 amino acids: CASSYSIPSGVYNEQFF. CDR3 in DNA: TGTGCCAGCAGTTACTCGATTCCTAGCGGGGTTTACAATGAGCAGTTCTTC.